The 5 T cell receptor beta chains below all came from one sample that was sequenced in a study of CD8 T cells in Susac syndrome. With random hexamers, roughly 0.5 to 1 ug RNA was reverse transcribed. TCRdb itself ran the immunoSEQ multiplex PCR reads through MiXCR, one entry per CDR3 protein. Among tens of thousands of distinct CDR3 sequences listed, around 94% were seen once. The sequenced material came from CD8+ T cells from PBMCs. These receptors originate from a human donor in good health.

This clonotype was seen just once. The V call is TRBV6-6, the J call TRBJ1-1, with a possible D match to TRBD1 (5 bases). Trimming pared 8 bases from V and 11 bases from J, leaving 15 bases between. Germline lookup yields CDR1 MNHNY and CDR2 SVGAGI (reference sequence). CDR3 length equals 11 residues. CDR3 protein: CASGMDIWAFF. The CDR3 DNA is TGTGCCAGCGGAATGGACATCTGGGCTTTCTTT.

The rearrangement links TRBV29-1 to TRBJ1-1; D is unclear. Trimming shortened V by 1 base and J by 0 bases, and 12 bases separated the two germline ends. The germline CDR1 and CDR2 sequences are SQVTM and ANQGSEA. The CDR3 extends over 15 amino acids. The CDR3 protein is CSVEVAPFMNTEAFF. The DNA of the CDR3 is TGCAGCGTTGAAGTGGCACCCTTCATGAACACTGAAGCTTTCTTT.

The CDR3 here is CASSLVQGVGTEAFF. CDR3 sequence (DNA): TGTGCCAGCAGCTTAGTTCAGGGTGTAGGCACTGAAGCTTTCTTT. The chain uses TRBV11-2 and TRBJ1-1, with D possibly being TRBD1 (5 bases). The CDR3 consists of 15 residues. CDR1 and CDR2 from the germline V gene are SGHAT and FQNNGV. Trimming took off 1 base at V and 4 bases at J, with 13 bases between the two ends.

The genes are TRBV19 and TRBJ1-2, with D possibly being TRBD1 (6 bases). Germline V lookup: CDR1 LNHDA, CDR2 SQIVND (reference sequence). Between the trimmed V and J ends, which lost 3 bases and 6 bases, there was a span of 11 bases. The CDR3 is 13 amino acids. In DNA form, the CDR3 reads TGTGCCAGTAGTATTGGCAGGGGAAATGGCTACACCTTC. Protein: CASSIGRGNGYTF.

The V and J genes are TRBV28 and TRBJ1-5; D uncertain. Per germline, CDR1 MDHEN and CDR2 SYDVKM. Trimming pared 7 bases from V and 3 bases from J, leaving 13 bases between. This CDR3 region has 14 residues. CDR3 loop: CASTLFSLNQPQHF. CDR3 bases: TGTGCCAGCACCCTGTTCTCCCTCAATCAGCCCCAGCATTTT.